Sequencing of this T cell receptor beta chain was carried out in a study of tissue T cells after allogeneic stem cell transplantation (dated by TCRdb to 2022 to 2024). For context, the study as a whole: Over an approximately three-year period, fewer than 10 adult allo-HCT recipients with steroid-refractory GVHD were prospectively enrolled in a research-autopsy study. Every GVHD patient got a graft from a donor, with a handful of grafts unmodified and three CD34-selected to deplete T cells. Every GVHD patient had gastrointestinal GVHD and was given several lines of GVHD-directed therapy, and about five of the GVHD patients also had skin involvement. Five or six GVHD patients had pre-transplant PBMCs available, and those PBMCs were of recipient origin. For viably preserved blood and marrow, CD3+ T cells were flow-sorted when cell numbers allowed, whereas DNA was extracted directly from smaller samples. TCR beta repertoires were profiled across many tissues obtained from research autopsies of patients with and without GVHD, as well as in mouse models of GVHD. The human arm was conducted as a prospective observational study, and neither blinding nor randomization was performed. The study at large found these results: Which tissue TCRs were alloreactive or antigen-specific was not determined in the study, and some clones might have been persisting host cells. Only a few T cell clones appeared in more than one patient, yet motif-based clustering showed tissue-specific repertoire signatures that were shared between patients. Within patients, how anatomically similar the tissues were was a key factor in shaping TCR repertoire composition, regardless of disease or transplant status. In both patients and mice, T cells from blood and spleen covered only a limited part of the TCR repertoire found in tissues. The patient cohort was small and clinically heterogeneous, and sampling depth was acknowledged as a limitation.

As regards this clone: Its antigen is still unknown. No qualities accompany the bases; no much larger clone lies one base away.

The time point label on this specimen signifies: recipient (host-origin) PBMCs collected before allo-HCT. The method behind the library was the immunoSEQ multiplex PCR assay. TCRbeta CDR3 sequencing was performed at survey depth by Adaptive Biotechnologies, and CDR3 sequences, V/J genes, productive frequency and template counts were reported. TCR beta CDR3 regions were amplified from genomic DNA instead of RNA. As for the authors' bioinformatics: Jensen-Shannon divergence was used to quantify pairwise repertoire overlap between tissues, with a value of 1 indicating complete divergence and a value of 0 indicating identical repertoires. Tissues were clustered by single-linkage agglomerative hierarchical clustering of pairwise JSD values and displayed as dendrograms. GLIPH2 was run on all patient samples with simulation_depth 1000, kmer_min_depth 3 and cdr3_length_cutoff 8, and groups with more than two unique CDR3s were retained. A standardized tissue-overlap score was generated by extrapolating Jaccard GLIPH-group overlap across patients to a standard repertoire size of 1000 clones. Linear mixed-effect models, with tissue as a fixed effect and individual as a random effect, were used to test how diversity related to clinical or experimental variables. The table was pulled from immuneACCESS by TCRdb, which kept in-frame rearrangements only. Such tables lose some clones; where checked, under half of the loss comes from unresolved V genes, and the rest has no known cause. D and trimming come from the DNA, and the V and J calls and clone size come from that table. The sample includes 25,000 to 35,000 clones, with 85% observed a single time. Roughly 3.5% of the sample goes to the ten largest clones.

Trimming removed 4 bases from V and 1 base from J, leaving 10 bases between the germline ends. The CDR3 starts with the cysteine, ends with the phenylalanine, and has 14 residues. The CDR3 DNA has 42 bases and is translated from base 1. According to the germline V gene (reference sequence), CDR1 reads LGHDT and CDR2 reads YNNKEL. Recombination joined TRBV3-1 (or the pseudogene TRBV3-2) with TRBJ1-1; the D segment cannot be called with confidence. The source of this sequence is a woman aged 18 to 55 who later had graft-versus-host disease after an allogeneic stem cell transplant. Sequencing was performed on blood, taken before transplantation. The DNA reads as follows: TGTGCCAGCAGCCTCTCAGGCCGGAACACTGAAGCTTTCTTT. Its protein reads: CASSLSGRNTEAFF.